This T cell receptor beta chain was sequenced during a study of T cell responses to AZD1222 COVID-19 vaccine. TCRdb keeps only in-frame clones here, not all; method: immunoSEQ multiplex PCR. The sample lists more than 120,000 clones, about 86% occurring once. Findings of the study overall: Baseline seropositivity characterized only a handful of AZD1222 recipients. Clonal diversity may have been underestimated in mostly white British donors. Once two AZD1222 doses were given, Spike-specific TCR breadth and depth went up.

CDR1 is KGHSH, CDR2 LQKENI, per germline. V was trimmed by 0 bases and J by 2 bases, leaving 3 bases between them. The CDR3 consists of 13 residues. Comments on this clone: Its antigen is not identified. Other nucleotide sequences from this sample produce the same CDR3.

The origin of this receptor is an adult who received the AZD1222 COVID-19 vaccine. Sequencing was performed on peripheral blood, taken 28 days after the second AZD1222 dose. The rearrangement uses TRBV18 and TRBJ2-3; D remains ambiguous. CDR3 sequence (DNA): TGTGCCAGCTCACCACCCTCCACAGATACGCAGTATTTT. Translated: CASSPPSTDTQYF.